This T cell receptor beta chain comes out of a study of memory CD4+ T cells and cytomegalovirus serostatus. As to this clone: What it recognizes is unknown.

The study's findings and limits: Suggested: most of the CMV-linked TCR signature lies in CD4+ memory cells.

Per the authors' pipeline: After removing out-of-frame reads, around 2,100,000 distinct TCRbeta sequences remained. Produced via immunoSEQ multiplex PCR; TCRdb's table is partial and in-frame only. V and J calls and clone size come straight from that table; D and trimming were deduced from the DNA. The profile shows almost 55,000 clones, roughly 72% of them singletons. Trimming removed 4 bases from V and 7 bases from J; junction bases left unmatched: 7. CDR1 is ENHRY, CDR2 SYGVKD, per germline. CDR3 length: 14 residues. The sort gate was single viable CD3+CD4+CD8-CD45RO+ cells for memory CD4+ T cells. CD4+ T cells were isolated by positive magnetic selection.

This rearrangement joins TRBV10-3 to TRBJ2-1, with 7 bases aligning to TRBD2. This sequence was found in an adult in good health and CMV-seronegative. Sequencing input: memory CD4+ T cells from blood. CDR3 in amino acids: CAISGWGGMNEQFF. CDR3 sequence (DNA): TGTGCCATCAGTGGTTGGGGGGGTATGAATGAGCAGTTCTTC.